These 13 T cell receptor beta chains came from one sample sequenced in a study of OX40 agonist ivuxolimab in advanced cancers. Some clones are missing from TCRdb's copy, which holds only in-frame ones; the method was immunoSEQ multiplex PCR. The data show approximately 90,000 clones, approximately 91% seen once. The material sequenced was CD4+ or CD8+ T cells sorted from blood, taken in a trial of the OX40 agonist ivuxolimab. These receptors came from an adult with an advanced solid tumor such as melanoma, head and neck, liver or kidney cancer.

J is TRBJ1-1 and V is TRBV29-1; 10 positions agree with TRBD1. Germline assignment: CDR1 SQVTM and CDR2 ANQGSEA. This CDR3 has 15 residues. With 6 bases clipped from V and 8 bases from J, the junction kept 15 bases outside the gene matches. CDR3: CSVWTGGGKMKEAFF. The CDR3 DNA sequence: TGCAGCGTCTGGACAGGGGGAGGAAAAATGAAGGAAGCTTTCTTT.

This chain links TRBV5-5 with TRBJ1-6, with D possibly TRBD1 on 5 matching bases. V gave up 2 bases and J gave up 2 bases, with 8 bases separating them. The CDR3 is made up of 15 amino acids. The germline V gene encodes CDR1 SGHKS and CDR2 YYEKEE (reference sequence). CDR3 residues: CASSFVDTYNSPLHF. The CDR3, as DNA: TGTGCCAGCAGCTTTGTGGACACCTATAATTCACCCCTCCACTTT. Full variable domain (missing parts from reference TRBV5-5 and TRBJ1-6): DAGVTQSPTHLIKTRGQQVTLRCSPISGHKSVSWYQQVLGQGPQFIFQYYEKEERGRGNFPDRFSARQFPNYSSELNVNALLLGDSALYLCASSFVDTYNSPLHFGNGTRLTVT.

This chain joins TRBV27 and TRBJ1-4; D ambiguous. The germline gives CDR1 MNHEY, CDR2 SMNVEV (reference sequence). There are 14 residues in the CDR3. The V and J ends lost 2 bases and 8 bases respectively, with 12 bases between them. Here the CDR3 reads CASSLSQLREKLFF. As DNA, the CDR3 is TGTGCCAGCAGTTTAAGTCAGCTTAGGGAAAAACTGTTTTTT. The whole variable domain, filled in from reference TRBV27 and TRBJ1-4, reads EAQVTQNPRYLITVTGKKLTVTCSQNMNHEYMSWYRQDPGLGLRQIYYSMNVEVTDKGDVPEGYKVSRKEKRNFPLILESPSPNQTSLYFCASSLSQLREKLFFGSGTQLSVL.

V usage is TRBV18 and J usage is TRBJ1-2; unclear D gene. Germline CDR1 and CDR2: KGHSH and LQKENI. The germline V and J ends were trimmed by 2 bases and 2 bases, with 9 bases remaining between them. The CDR3 consists of 14 residues. The CDR3 region has the DNA TGTGCCAGCTCACCATCAGGCCCCAACTATGGCTACACCTTC. Its protein is CASSPSGPNYGYTF. Variable domain in full (rest from reference TRBV18 and TRBJ1-2): NAGVMQNPRHLVRRRGQEARLRCSPMKGHSHVYWYRQLPEEGLKFMVYLQKENIIDESGMPKERFSAEFPKEGPSILRIQQVVRGDSAAYFCASSPSGPNYGYTFGSGTRLTVV.

This chain links TRBV2 with TRBJ1-2; 8 bases line up with TRBD1. Per the germline V gene, CDR1 is SNHLY and CDR2 is FYNNEI. Trimming took 9 bases from V and 5 from J; bases not matched to a gene: 14. CDR3 size: 15 residues. The CDR3 here is CASEGTGPVLYGYTF. The CDR3 DNA follows: TGTGCCAGTGAAGGGACAGGCCCTGTCCTTTATGGCTACACCTTC.

CDR3 in DNA: TGTGCCAGCAGTTTACTAGCCCCTTTTCAAGAGACCCAGTACTTC. Its protein is CASSLLAPFQETQYF. This chain uses TRBV27 with TRBJ2-5; possible D gene TRBD2, 5 bases. With 2 bases removed from V and 2 bases from J, the gap between germline ends came to 12 bases. This CDR3 is built from 15 residues. CDR1 is MNHEY and CDR2 is SMNVEV in the germline V gene (reference sequence).

This sequence joins TRBV11-2 and TRBJ1-1; D remains unclear. CDR3 size: 12 residues. CDR1 SGHAT and CDR2 FQNNGV come from the germline V gene. V shed 1 base and J shed 10 bases, with 10 bases lying between them. In DNA, the CDR3 is TGTGCCAGCAGCTTAGTAGATCTGGGAGCTTTCTTT. The encoded protein is CASSLVDLGAFF.

The rearrangement joins TRBV2 to TRBJ1-2; the D gene is possibly TRBD1 (5 bases). The CDR3 totals 15 residues. Trimming pared 6 bases from V and 0 bases from J, leaving 14 bases between. Germline V CDR1 and CDR2: SNHLY, FYNNEI. CDR3 coding DNA: TGTGCCAGCAGGCCCGGGGGGATTGCTAACTATGGCTACACCTTC. Translating gives CASRPGGIANYGYTF.

The chain uses TRBV15 and TRBJ2-2, with 9 positions matching TRBD2. J was trimmed by 3 bases and V by 0 bases; bases with no gene match: 11. The CDR3 has 19 amino acids. CDR1 is LNHNV and CDR2 is YYDKDF in the germline V gene (reference sequence). Here the CDR3 DNA reads TGTGCCACCAGCAGAGATTGGGGGCTAGCGGGGACCTACACCGGGGAGCTGTTTTTT. Translating it yields CATSRDWGLAGTYTGELFF. Full variable domain (missing parts from reference TRBV15 and TRBJ2-2): DAMVIQNPRYQVTQFGKPVTLSCSQTLNHNVMYWYQQKSSQAPKLLFHYYDKDFNNEADTPDNFQSRRPNTSFCFLDIRSPGLGDTAMYLCATSRDWGLAGTYTGELFFGEGSRLTVL.

The chain uses TRBV6-5 and TRBJ1-6; TRBD1 might be the D (6 bases). Germline V gives CDR1 MNHEY, CDR2 SVGAGI. The V end lost 5 bases, the J end lost 8 bases, and 16 bases lay between the germline ends. This CDR3 is 15 amino acids long. CDR3 DNA sequence: TGTGCCAGCAGTCCCCGCACAGGGAAACATTCACCCCTCCACTTT. This sequence encodes CASSPRTGKHSPLHF.

This clone showed up just a few times. V is TRBV18 and J is TRBJ1-2, with 7 nucleotides matching TRBD1. The CDR3 is 13 amino acids. The J segment lost 6 bases and the V segment lost 6 bases, leaving 7 bases of the junction unmatched. Germline V gene lookup returns CDR1 KGHSH and CDR2 LQKENI. The CDR3 reads CASSPTGPDGYTF. CDR3 DNA: TGTGCCAGCTCCCCGACAGGGCCCGATGGCTACACCTTC.

J is TRBJ2-3 and V is TRBV11-2; the D is unclear. Germline V gives CDR1 SGHAT, CDR2 FQNNGV. V was clipped by 5 bases and J by 8 bases, with 11 bases between them. CDR3 length: 12 amino acids. For the CDR3, the DNA is TGTGCCAGCAGCGGCCTAGGTGGTACGCAGTATTTT. This translates into CASSGLGGTQYF.

In its sample, this clone was seen once. The chain recombines TRBV30 with TRBJ1-2; tentative D call: TRBD1 (6 bases). Germline V gives CDR1 GTSNPN, CDR2 SVGIG (reference sequence). V lost 2 bases and J lost 5, with 15 bases in between. The CDR3 consists of 14 residues. CDR3 coding DNA: TGTGCCTGGAGTAGTGGAGAGGGGGGTTATGGCTACACCTTC. Its translation is CAWSSGEGGYGYTF.